This record looks at one T cell receptor (beta chain) sequence and its context. Its matching antigen is unknown. PCR was performed using 60 Vbeta and 13 Jbeta primers. Repertoires were generated with immunoSEQ multiplex PCR, while TCRdb's copy carries only in-frame clones and drops some. The sample contains about 120,000 clones, about four fifths of which appear only once. This CDR3 comprises 14 residues. V was cut by 3 bases and J by 3 bases, with 11 bases left in between. Germline CDR1 reads PRHDT; CDR2 reads FYEKMQ (reference sequence). The entry originates in a study of cytomegalovirus exposure and HLA in healthy donors. Study observations and caveats: A highly shared variant cluster was judged a likely technical artifact. Prediction of most subjects' HLA-A and HLA-B alleles by TCR beta sequences was reportedly accurate. Later analysis revealed greater clonal expansion in HLA-associated TCR beta chains than in equally common others.

This chain connects TRBV13 to TRBJ1-1; D is uncertain. The TCR was taken from a woman aged 18-30 years in good health and CMV-seronegative. The specimen was PBMCs. CDR3 DNA sequence: TGTGCCAGCAGCTTCCCTAACCCGTACACTGAAGCTTTCTTT. Its translation is CASSFPNPYTEAFF.